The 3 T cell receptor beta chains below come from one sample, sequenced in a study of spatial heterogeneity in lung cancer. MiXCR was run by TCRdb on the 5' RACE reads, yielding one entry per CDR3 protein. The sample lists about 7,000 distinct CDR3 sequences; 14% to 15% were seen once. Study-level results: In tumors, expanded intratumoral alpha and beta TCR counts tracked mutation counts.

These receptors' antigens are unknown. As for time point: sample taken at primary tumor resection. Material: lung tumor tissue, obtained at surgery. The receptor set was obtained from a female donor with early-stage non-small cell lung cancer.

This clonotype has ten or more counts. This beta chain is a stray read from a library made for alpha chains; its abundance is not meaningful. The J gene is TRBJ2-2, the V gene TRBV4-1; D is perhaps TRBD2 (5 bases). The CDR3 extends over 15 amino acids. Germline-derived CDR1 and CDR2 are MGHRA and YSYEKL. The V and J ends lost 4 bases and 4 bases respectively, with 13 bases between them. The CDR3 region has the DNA TGCGCCAGCAGCCCTGGGCCGGGGAGCACCGGGGAGCTGTTTTTT. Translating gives CASSPGPGSTGELFF.

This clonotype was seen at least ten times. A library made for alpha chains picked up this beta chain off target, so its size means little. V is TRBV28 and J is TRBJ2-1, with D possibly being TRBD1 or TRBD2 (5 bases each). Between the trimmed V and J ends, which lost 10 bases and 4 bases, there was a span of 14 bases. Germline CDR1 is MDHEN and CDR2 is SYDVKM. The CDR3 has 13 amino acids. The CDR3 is CATKPRGYNEQFF. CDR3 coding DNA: TGTGCCACCAAACCGAGGGGTTACAATGAGCAGTTCTTC.

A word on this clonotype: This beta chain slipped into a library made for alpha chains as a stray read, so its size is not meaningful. CDR3 sequence: CASSYRAATYEQYF. CDR3 DNA: TGTGCCAGCAGTTACCGGGCAGCCACCTACGAGCAGTACTTC. The rearrangement uses TRBV6-5 and TRBJ2-7; D is uncertain. The ends were cut back, 2 bases at V and 2 bases at J, with 10 bases in the middle. Germline CDR1 and CDR2: MNHEY and SVGAGI. The CDR3 is 14 residues long.